This T cell receptor beta chain comes out of a study of T-cell reconstitution after alpha-beta-depleted transplantation in children. Germline V gene lookup returns CDR1 SGDLS and CDR2 YYNGEE. The CDR3 runs to 14 residues. V lost 0 bases and J lost 2, with 8 bases in between. Library preparation (for TCRbeta) was performed with unique molecular identifiers. TCRdb ran MiXCR on the PCR reads and lists one entry per CDR3 protein. The data hold 200,000 to 250,000 distinct CDR3 sequences, with around 7.5% observed a single time. Study outcomes and limitations: It was surviving recipient T cells and thymic progenitors that gave some patients high TCRbeta diversity at day 60. From newly produced T cells came most of the T-cell counts and diversity one year after transplant. After transplant, at about two months, alpha-beta T cells were reportedly derived from several hundred expanded graft clones.

This clonotype was detected many times. What it binds is not known. The receptor's source is a male patient aged 10-17 years who had a stem cell transplant for acute lymphoblastic leukemia, so the T cells may come from the graft donor. V and J are TRBV9 and TRBJ2-5; D gene uncertain. The sequencing here drew on PBMCs, mostly from graft donor cells, taken 180 days after TCRalphabeta/CD19-depleted stem cell transplant. The CDR3 nucleotides read TGTGCCAGCAGCGTAGGGGTAAAACAAGAGACCCAGTACTTC. It translates to CASSVGVKQETQYF.